Shown below are 7 T cell receptor beta chains from a single sample sequenced in a study of CD8 T cells in ankylosing spondylitis. TCRdb reprocessed the 5' RACE reads with MiXCR, giving one entry per CDR3 protein. The sample has about 300,000 distinct CDR3 sequences, less than 25% seen once. The sequenced sample was blood, either unsorted or a sorted T cell fraction (not recorded which). All receptors derive from a female donor with ankylosing spondylitis or in good health (not recorded which).

This clonotype was seen repeatedly, ten times or more. The genes are TRBV10-3 and TRBJ1-2; D gene ambiguous. Germline assignment: CDR1 ENHRY and CDR2 SYGVKD. CDR3 length equals 13 residues. Trimming shortened V by 2 bases and J by 4 bases, and 8 bases separated the two germline ends. CDR3: CAISENKPYGYTF. The DNA for the CDR3 is TGTGCCATCAGTGAGAACAAGCCCTATGGCTACACCTTC.

This clonotype came up a few times. The genes are TRBV29-1 and TRBJ2-5, with a possible D match to TRBD1 (6 bases). V was clipped by 6 bases and J by 4 bases, with 12 bases between them. The germline V gene has CDR1 SQVTM and CDR2 ANQGSEA. CDR3 length equals 12 residues. The CDR3 sequence: CSVEQGRETQYF. CDR3 nucleotide sequence: TGCAGCGTGGAACAGGGTAGAGAGACCCAGTACTTC.

The genes are TRBV4-3 and TRBJ1-2, with TRBD1 as a possible D gene (5 bases). Germline lookup yields CDR1 LGHNA and CDR2 YSLEER. This CDR3 spans 16 amino acids. V was clipped by 4 bases and J by 7 bases, with 22 bases between them. DNA of the CDR3: TGCGCCAGCAGCCCATCCTTGAGGGGCCTAGGCGGTGGCTACACCTTC. Translating gives CASSPSLRGLGGGYTF.

This clonotype was picked up a small number of times. The chain joins TRBV10-3 to TRBJ1-2; 8 bases are shared with TRBD1. V lost 10 bases, J lost 1 base, and 14 bases stayed unmatched. The CDR3 consists of 16 residues. Germline V lookup: CDR1 ENHRY, CDR2 SYGVKD. CDR3 DNA: TGTGCCAGCTTGGTTGGACAGGGTTTCGGTAACTATGGCTACACCTTC. Its translation: CASLVGQGFGNYGYTF.

The sample holds a few counts of this clonotype. The chain couples TRBV5-1 to TRBJ2-5; D unclear. Per germline, CDR1 SGHRS and CDR2 YFSETQ. Deletions cut 4 bases from V and 2 bases from J, with 9 bases between. The CDR3 has 13 amino acids. This CDR3 reads CASSNGPQETQYF. In DNA, the CDR3 is TGCGCCAGCAGCAACGGGCCGCAAGAGACCCAGTACTTC.

The sample holds a few counts of this clonotype. The chain has TRBV3-1 and TRBJ1-6, with TRBD1 matching over 7 bases. Losses at the gene ends were 9 bases for V and 8 bases for J; bases not matched to a gene: 7. The CDR3 runs 13 residues. Germline CDR1 LGHDT, CDR2 YNNKEL (reference sequence). The CDR3: CASRTTGDSPLHF. The DNA of the CDR3 is TGTGCCAGTAGGACTACAGGGGATTCACCCCTCCACTTT.

This clonotype was seen more than once but under ten times. The genes are TRBV10-3 and TRBJ2-3; the D gene is possibly TRBD2 (5 bases). Between the trimmed V and J ends, which lost 2 bases and 3 bases, there was a span of 18 bases. The CDR3 covers 17 residues. The germline gives CDR1 ENHRY, CDR2 SYGVKD. CDR3 sequence reads: CAISEGSPLKQTDTQYF. The CDR3 DNA reads as TGTGCCATCAGTGAGGGGAGCCCGTTAAAACAGACAGATACGCAGTATTTT.